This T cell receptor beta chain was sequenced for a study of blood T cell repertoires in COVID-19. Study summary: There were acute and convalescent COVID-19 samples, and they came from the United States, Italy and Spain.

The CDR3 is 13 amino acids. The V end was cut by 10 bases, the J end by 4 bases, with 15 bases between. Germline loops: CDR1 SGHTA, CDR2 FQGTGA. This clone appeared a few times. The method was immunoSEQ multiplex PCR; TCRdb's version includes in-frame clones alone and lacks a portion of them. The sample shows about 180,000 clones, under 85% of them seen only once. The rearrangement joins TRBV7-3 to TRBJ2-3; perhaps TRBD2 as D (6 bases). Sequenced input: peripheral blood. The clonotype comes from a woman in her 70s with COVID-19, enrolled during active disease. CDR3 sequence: CATARGGADTQYF. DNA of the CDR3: TGTGCCACCGCCCGTGGCGGGGCAGATACGCAGTATTTT.